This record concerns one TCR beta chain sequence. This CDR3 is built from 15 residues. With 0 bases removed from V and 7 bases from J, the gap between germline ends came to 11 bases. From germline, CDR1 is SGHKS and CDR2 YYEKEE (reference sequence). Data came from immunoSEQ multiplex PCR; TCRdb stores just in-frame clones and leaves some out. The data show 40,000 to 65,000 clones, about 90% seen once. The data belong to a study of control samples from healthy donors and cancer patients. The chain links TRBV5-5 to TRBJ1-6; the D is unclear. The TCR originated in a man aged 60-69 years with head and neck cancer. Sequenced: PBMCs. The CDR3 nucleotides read TGTGCCAGCAGCTTGGAAGGGCTTAAGAATTCACCCCTCCACTTT. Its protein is CASSLEGLKNSPLHF.